The present TCR beta chain was sequenced within a study of T cell responses to AZD1222 COVID-19 vaccine. Second-dose intervals near 4 or 12 weeks were combined. Broader study findings: Breadth and depth of Spike-specific TCRs rose after two AZD1222 doses. Of spike-specific TCRs, nearly half reportedly target regions left unmutated in variants. AZD1222 recipients seropositive at baseline numbered only 6 or 7.

Here immunoSEQ multiplex PCR was the method, and the copy in TCRdb shows in-frame clones only, minus some. The sample lists roughly 150,000 clones; approximately 93% were seen once. The CDR3 extends over 17 amino acids. Germline V gene data show CDR1 as MNHEY and CDR2 as SVGEGT. Germline trimming cut 2 bases from V and 1 base from J; bases unmatched to any gene: 8. On this clone: What it binds is not known.

The clonotype originates from an adult who received the AZD1222 COVID-19 vaccine. V usage is TRBV6-2 or TRBV6-3 and J usage is TRBJ1-1, with 9 bases that match TRBD1. Sample: peripheral blood, taken 28 days after the second AZD1222 dose. CDR3 sequence reads: CASSYGGQGNSNTEAFF. CDR3 nucleotide sequence: TGTGCCAGCAGTTACGGGGGACAGGGAAATTCGAACACTGAAGCTTTCTTT.